The 5 T cell receptor beta chains below all came from one sample that was sequenced in a study of CD8+CD57+ T cells in acquired aplastic anemia. CDR3 and TCR beta VDJ profiling relied on genomic DNA as the template. TCRdb independently ran MiXCR on the reads; one entry per CDR3 protein. The sample yields fewer than 300,000 distinct CDR3 sequences, 70% to 85% seen once. In patients chosen for sequencing, flow cytometry had shown CD8+CD57+ cell expansion. The specimen was sorted CD4+, CD8+, or CD8+CD57+ T cells (not recorded which) from PBMCs. These receptors all come from a human donor with aplastic anemia.

A word on this clonotype: A read error is likely, as this CDR3 ends without the conserved phenylalanine or tryptophan. The DNA is omitted, as the CDR3 cannot be located on it reliably, and the CDR3 follows TCRdb's listing. J is TRBJ2-3 and V is TRBV7-3. The length of the CDR3 is 12 amino acids, counting both ends. Germline V CDR1 and CDR2: SGHTA, FQGTGA. The CDR3 loop reads CASSVDPDTQYL.

Comment on this clonotype: A junction end diverges from the germline sequence, so it may reflect a read error. The rearrangement uses TRBV2 and TRBJ1-2; maybe TRBD1 (5 bases). The germline CDR1 and CDR2 sequences are SNHLY and FYNNEI. This CDR3 region has 13 residues. CDR3 sequence: CASREGRADGYTF. In nucleotides, the CDR3 is TGCGCCAGCAGGGAAGGCCGTGCAGATGGCTACACCTTT.

The V and J genes are TRBV7-8 and TRBJ2-6, with D possibly TRBD2 on 6 matching bases. Germline CDR1 SGHVS, CDR2 FQNEAQ. V lost 1 base, J lost 13 bases, and 23 bases lay in between. The CDR3 covers 17 residues. The CDR3 sequence is CASSLGGGPAAAYVLTF. The CDR3 nucleotides are TGTGCCAGCAGCTTAGGGGGAGGCCCCGCTGCGGCGTATGTCCTGACTTTC.

The chain has TRBV7-8 and TRBJ2-5, with a weak D call TRBD2 (6 bases). This CDR3 has 14 amino acids. The V and J ends lost 5 bases and 10 bases respectively, with 20 bases between them. CDR1 and CDR2 (germline): SGHVS, FQNEAQ. CDR3 nucleotide sequence: TGTGCCAGCAGCAGAGCCAGCGGGCCAGACAACCAGTACTTC. Its protein is CASSRASGPDNQYF.

Points on this clonotype: Because it lacks the conserved phenylalanine or tryptophan at the end, this CDR3 is likely a read error. No DNA is shown, since the ends of the CDR3 on it are uncertain; the CDR3 is the one TCRdb lists. V is TRBV2 and J is TRBJ1-5. Termini included, the CDR3 measures 15 amino acids. Germline values: CDR1 SNHLY, CDR2 FYNNEI. The CDR3 protein is CASGEGSTRTQYLHL.